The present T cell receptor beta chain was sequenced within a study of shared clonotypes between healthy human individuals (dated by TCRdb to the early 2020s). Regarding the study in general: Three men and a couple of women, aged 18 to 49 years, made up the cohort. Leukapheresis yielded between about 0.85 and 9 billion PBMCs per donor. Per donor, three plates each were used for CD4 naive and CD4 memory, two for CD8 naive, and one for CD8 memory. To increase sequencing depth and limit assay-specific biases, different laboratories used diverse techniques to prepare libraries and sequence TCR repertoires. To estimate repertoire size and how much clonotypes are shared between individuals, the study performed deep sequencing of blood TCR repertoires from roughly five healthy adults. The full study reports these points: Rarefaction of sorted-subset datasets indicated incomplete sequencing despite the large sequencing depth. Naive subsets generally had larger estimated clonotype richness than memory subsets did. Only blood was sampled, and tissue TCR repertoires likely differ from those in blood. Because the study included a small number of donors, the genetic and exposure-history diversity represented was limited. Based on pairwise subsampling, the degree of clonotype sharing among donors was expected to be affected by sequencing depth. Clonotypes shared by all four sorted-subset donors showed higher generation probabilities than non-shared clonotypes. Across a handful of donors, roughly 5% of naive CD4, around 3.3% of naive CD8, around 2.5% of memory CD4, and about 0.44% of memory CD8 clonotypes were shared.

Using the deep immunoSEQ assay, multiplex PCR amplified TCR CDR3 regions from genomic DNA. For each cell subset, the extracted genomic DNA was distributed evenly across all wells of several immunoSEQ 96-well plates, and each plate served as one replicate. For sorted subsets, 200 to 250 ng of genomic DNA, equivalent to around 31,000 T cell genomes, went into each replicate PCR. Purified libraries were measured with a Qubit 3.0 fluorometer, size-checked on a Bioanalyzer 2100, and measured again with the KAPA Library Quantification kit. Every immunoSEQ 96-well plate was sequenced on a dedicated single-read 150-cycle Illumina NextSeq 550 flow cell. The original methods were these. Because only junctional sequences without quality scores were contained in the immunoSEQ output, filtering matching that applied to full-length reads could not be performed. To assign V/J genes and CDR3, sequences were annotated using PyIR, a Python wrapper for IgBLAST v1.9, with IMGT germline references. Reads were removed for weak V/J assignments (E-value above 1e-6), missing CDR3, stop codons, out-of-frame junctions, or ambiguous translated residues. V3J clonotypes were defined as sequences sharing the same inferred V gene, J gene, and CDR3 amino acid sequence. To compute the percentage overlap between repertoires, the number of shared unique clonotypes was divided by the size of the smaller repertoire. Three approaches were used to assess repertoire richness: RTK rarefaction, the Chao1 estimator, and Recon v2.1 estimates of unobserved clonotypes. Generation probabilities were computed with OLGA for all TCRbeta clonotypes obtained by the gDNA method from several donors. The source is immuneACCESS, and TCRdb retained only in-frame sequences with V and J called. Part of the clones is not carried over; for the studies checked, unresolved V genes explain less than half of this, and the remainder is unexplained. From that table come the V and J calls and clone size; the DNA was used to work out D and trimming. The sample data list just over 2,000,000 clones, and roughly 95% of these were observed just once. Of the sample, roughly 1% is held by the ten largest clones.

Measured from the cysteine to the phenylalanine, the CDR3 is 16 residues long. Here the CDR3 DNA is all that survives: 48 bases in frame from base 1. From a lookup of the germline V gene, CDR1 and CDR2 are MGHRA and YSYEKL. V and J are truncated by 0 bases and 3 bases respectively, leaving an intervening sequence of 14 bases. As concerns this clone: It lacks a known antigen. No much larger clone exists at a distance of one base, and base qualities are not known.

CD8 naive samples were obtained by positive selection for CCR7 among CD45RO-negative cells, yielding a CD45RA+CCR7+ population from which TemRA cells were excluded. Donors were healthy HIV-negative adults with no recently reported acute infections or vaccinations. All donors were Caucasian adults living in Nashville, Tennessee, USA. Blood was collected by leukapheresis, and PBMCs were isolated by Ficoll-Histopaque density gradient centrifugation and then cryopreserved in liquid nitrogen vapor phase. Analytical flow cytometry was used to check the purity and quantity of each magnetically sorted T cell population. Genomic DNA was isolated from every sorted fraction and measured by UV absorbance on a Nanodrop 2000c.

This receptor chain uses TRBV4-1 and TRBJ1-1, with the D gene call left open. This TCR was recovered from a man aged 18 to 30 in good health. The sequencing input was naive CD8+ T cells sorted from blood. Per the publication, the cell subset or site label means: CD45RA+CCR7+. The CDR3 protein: CASSQEVGVLYTEAFF. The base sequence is TGCGCCAGCAGCCAAGAAGTCGGAGTATTGTACACTGAAGCTTTCTTT.